This T cell receptor (beta chain) was sequenced for a study of CD8+CD57+ T cells in acquired aplastic anemia. Study at large: Mean yield of DNA from sorted CD4+ and CD8+ cells was 3 to 3.5 ug.

TCR beta VDJ and CDR3 were profiled, and genomic DNA was the template. MiXCR was run by TCRdb on the reads, yielding one entry per CDR3 protein. The sample lists around 120,000 distinct CDR3 sequences, nearly 40% occurring once. Whole-study findings and limits: A set of twenty-nine CD8+ CDR3 sequences was shared between patients and controls, and these sequences appeared highly expressed in patients.

V gave up 5 bases and J gave up 6 bases; unmatched junction bases: 11. The CDR3 has 16 residues. The germline CDR1 and CDR2 sequences are SGHNT and YENEEA. For this clonotype: Its specificity is not known.

In patients chosen for sequencing, flow cytometry had shown CD8+CD57+ cell expansion. Each patient gave a blood sample that was collected before any therapy had been received. V usage is TRBV11-3 and J usage is TRBJ1-4; 8 bases map to TRBD1. The sample taken for sequencing was sorted CD4+, CD8+, or CD8+CD57+ T cells (not recorded which) from PBMCs. This TCR was sampled from a human donor with aplastic anemia. The CDR3 protein is CASSLHPGTGDEKLFF. The CDR3, as DNA: TGTGCCAGCAGCCTACATCCCGGGACAGGTGATGAAAAACTGTTTTTT.